This T cell receptor (beta chain) was obtained from a study of T cell responses to AZD1222 COVID-19 vaccine. The germline V and J ends were trimmed by 5 bases and 6 bases, with 19 bases remaining between them. The CDR3 has 15 amino acids. Germline values: CDR1 MNHNY, CDR2 SVGAGI (reference sequence). Sequencing was performed with immunoSEQ multiplex PCR; in TCRdb, only in-frame clones are kept and a portion is missing. The table records about 83,000 clones, more than 70% of them present only once. This clonotype was sampled from an adult in good health. The sequenced sample was peripheral blood, obtained on day 0 of AZD1222 vaccination. The V call is TRBV6-6, the J call TRBJ1-2; D is perhaps TRBD1 (5 bases). CDR3 bases: TGTGCCAGCAGTCCGGATTGGGACTTAGGAGATGGCTACACCTTC. Its translation is CASSPDWDLGDGYTF.